This T cell receptor beta chain was observed in a study of neurological immune-mediated disorders. Study-wide results and caveats: The multiple sclerosis repertoire cluster had no clinical or MRI feature associated with it.

Comment on this clonotype: Its target is unknown.

V was shortened by 3 bases and J by 1 base, with 10 bases between the two germline ends. This CDR3 spans 14 amino acids. Synthesis of cDNA was carried out by template-switch 5'RACE. The reaction used 10-nucleotide random UMIs. Using its own MiXCR run on the 5' RACE reads, TCRdb lists one record per CDR3 protein. This sample has 70,000 to 90,000 distinct CDR3 sequences, with 5% to 6% found just once. Material: PBMCs. The chain carries TRBV12-3 or TRBV12-4 and TRBJ2-7; D remains ambiguous. The receptor was isolated from a woman in her 30s with multiple sclerosis. The CDR3 protein is CASSFDQASYEQYF. CDR3 DNA: TGTGCCAGCAGTTTTGATCAGGCATCCTACGAGCAGTACTTC.